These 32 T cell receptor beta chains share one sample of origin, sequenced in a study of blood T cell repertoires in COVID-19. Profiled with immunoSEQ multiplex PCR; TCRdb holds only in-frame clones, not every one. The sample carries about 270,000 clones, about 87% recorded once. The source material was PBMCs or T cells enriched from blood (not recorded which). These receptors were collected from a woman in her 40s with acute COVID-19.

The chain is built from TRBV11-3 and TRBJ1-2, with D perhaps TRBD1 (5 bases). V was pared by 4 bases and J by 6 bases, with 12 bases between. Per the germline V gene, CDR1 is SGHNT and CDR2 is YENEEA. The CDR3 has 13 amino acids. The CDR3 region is CASSWGLLDGYTF. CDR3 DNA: TGTGCCAGCAGCTGGGGACTCTTGGATGGCTACACCTTC. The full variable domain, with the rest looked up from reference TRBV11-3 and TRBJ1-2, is EAGVVQSPRYKIIEKKQPVAFWCNPISGHNTLYWYLQNLGQGPELLIRYENEEAVDDSQLPKDRFSAERLKGVDSTLKIQPAELGDSAVYLCASSWGLLDGYTFGSGTRLTVV.

The CDR3 sequence is CASKGIELYGYTF. The CDR3 DNA follows: TGTGCCAGTAAGGGGATCGAGCTCTATGGCTACACCTTC. The chain couples TRBV28 to TRBJ1-2; TRBD1 is a possible D gene (5 bases). The germline V and J ends were trimmed by 9 bases and 4 bases, with 15 bases remaining between them. Germline V gene lookup returns CDR1 MDHEN and CDR2 SYDVKM. CDR3 length: 13 residues.

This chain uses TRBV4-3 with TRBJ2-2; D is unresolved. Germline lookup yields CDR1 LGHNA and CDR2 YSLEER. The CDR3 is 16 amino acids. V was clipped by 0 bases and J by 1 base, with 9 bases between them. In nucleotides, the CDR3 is TGCGCCAGCAGCCAAGATCCCCCAGGGAACACCGGGGAGCTGTTTTTT. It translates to CASSQDPPGNTGELFF.

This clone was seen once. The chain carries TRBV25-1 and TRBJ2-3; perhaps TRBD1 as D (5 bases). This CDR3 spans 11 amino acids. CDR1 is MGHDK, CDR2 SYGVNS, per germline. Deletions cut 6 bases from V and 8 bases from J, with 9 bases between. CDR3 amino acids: CASSARGTQYF. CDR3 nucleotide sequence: TGTGCCAGCAGCGCTAGGGGTACGCAGTATTTT.

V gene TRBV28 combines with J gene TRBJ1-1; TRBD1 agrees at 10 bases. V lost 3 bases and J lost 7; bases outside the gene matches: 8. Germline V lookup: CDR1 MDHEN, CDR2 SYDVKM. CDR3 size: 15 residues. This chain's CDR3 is CASSFPRQGAYEAFF. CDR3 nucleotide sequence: TGTGCCAGCAGTTTCCCCCGACAGGGGGCGTATGAAGCTTTCTTT. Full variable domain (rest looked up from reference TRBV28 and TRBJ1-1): DVKVTQSSRYLVKRTGEKVFLECVQDMDHENMFWYRQDPGLGLRLIYFSYDVKMKEKGDIPEGYSVSREKKERFSLILESASTNQTSMYLCASSFPRQGAYEAFFGQGTRLTVV.

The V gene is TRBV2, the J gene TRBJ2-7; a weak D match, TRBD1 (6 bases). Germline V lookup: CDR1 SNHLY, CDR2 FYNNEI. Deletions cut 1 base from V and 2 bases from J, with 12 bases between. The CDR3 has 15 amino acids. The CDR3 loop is CASSEDRQGTYEQYF. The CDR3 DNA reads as TGTGCCAGCAGTGAAGATCGTCAGGGGACCTACGAGCAGTACTTC.

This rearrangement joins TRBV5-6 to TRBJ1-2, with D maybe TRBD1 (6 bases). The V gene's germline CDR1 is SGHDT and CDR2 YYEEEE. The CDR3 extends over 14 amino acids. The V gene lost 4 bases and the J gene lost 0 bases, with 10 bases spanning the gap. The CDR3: CASSPWTANYGYTF. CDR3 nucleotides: TGTGCCAGCAGCCCCTGGACAGCTAACTATGGCTACACCTTC.

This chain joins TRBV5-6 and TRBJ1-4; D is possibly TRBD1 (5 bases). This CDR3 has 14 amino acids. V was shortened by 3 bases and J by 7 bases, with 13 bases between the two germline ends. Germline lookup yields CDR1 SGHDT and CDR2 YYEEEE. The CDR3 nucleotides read TGTGCCAGCAGCTCCCGACAGAGAGGTGAAAAACTGTTTTTT. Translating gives CASSSRQRGEKLFF.

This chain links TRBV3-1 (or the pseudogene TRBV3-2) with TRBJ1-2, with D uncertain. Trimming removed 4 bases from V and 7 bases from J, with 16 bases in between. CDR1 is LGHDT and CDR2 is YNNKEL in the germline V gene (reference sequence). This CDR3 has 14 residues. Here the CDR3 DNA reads TGTGCCAGCAGCCTACTCTCTTCGAGTACTGGCTACACCTTC. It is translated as CASSLLSSSTGYTF.

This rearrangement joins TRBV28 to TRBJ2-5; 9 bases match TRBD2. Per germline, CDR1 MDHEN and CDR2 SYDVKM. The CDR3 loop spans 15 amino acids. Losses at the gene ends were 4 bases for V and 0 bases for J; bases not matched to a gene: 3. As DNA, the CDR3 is TGTGCCAGCAGTTGGTTAGCGGGGGACCAAGAGACCCAGTACTTC. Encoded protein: CASSWLAGDQETQYF.

CDR3 in DNA: TGTGCCAGCACCGCACAGGGAAAGGGCAATCAGCCCCAGCATTTT. It codes for CASTAQGKGNQPQHF. This rearrangement joins TRBV6-5 to TRBJ1-5, with a possible D match to TRBD1 (6 bases). CDR1 is MNHEY and CDR2 is SVGAGI in the germline V gene. Deletions cut 7 bases from V and 2 bases from J, with 15 bases between. The CDR3 is made up of 15 amino acids.

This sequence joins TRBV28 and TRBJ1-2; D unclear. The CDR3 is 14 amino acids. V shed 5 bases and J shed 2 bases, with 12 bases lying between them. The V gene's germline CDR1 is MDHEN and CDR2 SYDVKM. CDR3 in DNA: TGTGCCAGCAGTCGTCCCGGGAACAACTATGGCTACACCTTC. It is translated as CASSRPGNNYGYTF.

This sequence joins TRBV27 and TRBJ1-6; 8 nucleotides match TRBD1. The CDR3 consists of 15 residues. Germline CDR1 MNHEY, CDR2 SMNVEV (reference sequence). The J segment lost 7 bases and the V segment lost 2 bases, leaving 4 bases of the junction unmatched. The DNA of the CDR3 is TGTGCCAGCAGTTTAGGACAGGGAGGGAATTCACCCCTCCACTTT. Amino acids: CASSLGQGGNSPLHF.

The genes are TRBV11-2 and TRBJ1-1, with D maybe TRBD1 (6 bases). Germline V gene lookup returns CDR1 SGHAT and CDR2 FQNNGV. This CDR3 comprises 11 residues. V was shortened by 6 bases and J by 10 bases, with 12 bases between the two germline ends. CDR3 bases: TGTGCCAGCAGTCTACAGGGTAGAGCTTTCTTT. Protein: CASSLQGRAFF.

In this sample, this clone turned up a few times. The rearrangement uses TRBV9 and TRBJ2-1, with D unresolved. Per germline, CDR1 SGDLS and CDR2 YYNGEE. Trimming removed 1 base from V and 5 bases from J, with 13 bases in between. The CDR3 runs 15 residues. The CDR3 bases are TGTGCCAGCAGCGTAACTCCAGGATCTGACAATGAGCAGTTCTTC. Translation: CASSVTPGSDNEQFF. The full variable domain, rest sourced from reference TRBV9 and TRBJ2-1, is DSGVTQTPKHLITATGQRVTLRCSPRSGDLSVYWYQQSLDQGLQFLIQYYNGEERAKGNILERFSAQQFPDLHSELNLSSLELGDSALYFCASSVTPGSDNEQFFGPGTRLTVL.

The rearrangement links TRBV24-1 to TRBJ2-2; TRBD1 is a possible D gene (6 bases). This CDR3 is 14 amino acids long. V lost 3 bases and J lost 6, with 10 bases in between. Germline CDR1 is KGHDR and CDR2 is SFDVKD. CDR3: CATSDPGHPGELFF. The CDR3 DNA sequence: TGTGCCACCAGTGATCCGGGACACCCCGGGGAGCTGTTTTTT.

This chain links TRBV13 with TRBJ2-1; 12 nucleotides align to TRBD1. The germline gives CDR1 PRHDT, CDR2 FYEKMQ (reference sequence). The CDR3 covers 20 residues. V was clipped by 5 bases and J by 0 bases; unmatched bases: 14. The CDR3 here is CASSPLRDRGPFSSYNEQFF. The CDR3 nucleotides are TGTGCCAGCAGCCCACTCCGGGACAGGGGGCCCTTTAGCTCCTACAATGAGCAGTTCTTC.

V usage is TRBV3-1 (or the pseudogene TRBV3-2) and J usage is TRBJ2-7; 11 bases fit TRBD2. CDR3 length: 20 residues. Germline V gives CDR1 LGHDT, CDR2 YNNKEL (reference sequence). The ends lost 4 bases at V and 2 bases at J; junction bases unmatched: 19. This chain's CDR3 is CASSLGELAGVVGAAYEQYF. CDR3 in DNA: TGTGCCAGCAGCCTGGGAGAACTAGCGGGAGTGGTAGGCGCTGCCTACGAGCAGTACTTC.

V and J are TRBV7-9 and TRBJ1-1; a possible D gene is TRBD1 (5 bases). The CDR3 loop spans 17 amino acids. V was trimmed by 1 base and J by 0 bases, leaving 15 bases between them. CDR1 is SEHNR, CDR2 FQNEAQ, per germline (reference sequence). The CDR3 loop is CASSLEVGGKVNTEAFF. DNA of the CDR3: TGTGCCAGCAGCTTAGAGGTCGGGGGGAAGGTGAACACTGAAGCTTTCTTT.

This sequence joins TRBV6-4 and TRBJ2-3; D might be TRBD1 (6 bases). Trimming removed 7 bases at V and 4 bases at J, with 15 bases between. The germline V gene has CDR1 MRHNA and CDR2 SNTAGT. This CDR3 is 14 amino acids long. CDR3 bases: TGTGCCAGCATGGGGGCCGTGTTAGCAGATACGCAGTATTTT. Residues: CASMGAVLADTQYF.

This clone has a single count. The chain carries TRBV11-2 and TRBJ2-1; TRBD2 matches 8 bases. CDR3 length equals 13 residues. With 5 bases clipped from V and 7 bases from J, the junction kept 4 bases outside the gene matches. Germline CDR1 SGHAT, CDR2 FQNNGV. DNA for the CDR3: TGTGCCAGCAGCAAACTAGCGGCTAATGAGCAGTTCTTC. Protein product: CASSKLAANEQFF.

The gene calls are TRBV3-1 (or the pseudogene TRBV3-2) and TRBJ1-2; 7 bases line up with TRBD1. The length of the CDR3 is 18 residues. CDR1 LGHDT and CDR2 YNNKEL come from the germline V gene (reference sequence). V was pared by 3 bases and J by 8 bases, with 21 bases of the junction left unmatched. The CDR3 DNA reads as TGTGCCAGCAGCCATCCTGGGCCCTTCGGTCGACAGGGAAGCGGCTACACCTTC. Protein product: CASSHPGPFGRQGSGYTF.

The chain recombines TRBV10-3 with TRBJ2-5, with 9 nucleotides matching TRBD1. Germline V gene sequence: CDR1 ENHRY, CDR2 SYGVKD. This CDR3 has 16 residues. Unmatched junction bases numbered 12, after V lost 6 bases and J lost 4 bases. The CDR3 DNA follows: TGTGCCATCAGCGACCCGGGACAGGGTAACCGAGAGACCCAGTACTTC. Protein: CAISDPGQGNRETQYF.

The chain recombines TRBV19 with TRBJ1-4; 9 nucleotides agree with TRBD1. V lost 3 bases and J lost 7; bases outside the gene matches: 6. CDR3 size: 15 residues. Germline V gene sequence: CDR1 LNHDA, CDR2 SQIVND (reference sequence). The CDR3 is CASSIGDRDTEKLFF. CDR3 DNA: TGTGCCAGTAGTATCGGGGACAGGGATACTGAAAAACTGTTTTTT. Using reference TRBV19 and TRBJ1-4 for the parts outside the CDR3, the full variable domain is DGGITQSPKYLFRKEGQNVTLSCEQNLNHDAMYWYRQDPGQGLRLIYYSQIVNDFQKGDIAEGYSVSREKKESFPLTVTSAQKNPTAFYLCASSIGDRDTEKLFFGSGTQLSVL.

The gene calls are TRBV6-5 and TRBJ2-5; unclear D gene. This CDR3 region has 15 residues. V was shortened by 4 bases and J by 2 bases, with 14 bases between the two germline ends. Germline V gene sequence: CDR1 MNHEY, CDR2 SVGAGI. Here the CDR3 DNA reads TGTGCCAGCAGTTCCACAGTTCACGTGCAAGAGACCCAGTACTTC. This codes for CASSSTVHVQETQYF.

The CDR3 region has the DNA TGTGCCAGCAGCTTAGGTCCACCTACAGGGGCGAACACCGGGGAGCTGTTTTTT. As protein: CASSLGPPTGANTGELFF. This sequence joins TRBV5-6 and TRBJ2-2; 7 bases match TRBD1. The CDR3 runs to 18 residues. Germline values: CDR1 SGHDT, CDR2 YYEEEE. The J segment lost 0 bases and the V segment lost 2 bases, leaving 10 bases of the junction unmatched.

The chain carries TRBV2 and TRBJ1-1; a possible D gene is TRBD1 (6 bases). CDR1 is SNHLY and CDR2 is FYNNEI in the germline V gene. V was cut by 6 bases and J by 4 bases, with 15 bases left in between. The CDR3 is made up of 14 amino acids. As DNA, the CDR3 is TGTGCCAGCAGCCCCGGGGGGCGCGGCACTGAAGCTTTCTTT. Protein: CASSPGGRGTEAFF.

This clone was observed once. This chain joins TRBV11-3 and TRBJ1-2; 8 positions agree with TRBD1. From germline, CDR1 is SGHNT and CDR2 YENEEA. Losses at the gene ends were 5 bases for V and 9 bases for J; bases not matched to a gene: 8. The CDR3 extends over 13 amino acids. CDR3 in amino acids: CASSQGQGRSYTF. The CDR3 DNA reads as TGTGCCAGCAGCCAAGGACAGGGTCGAAGCTACACCTTC.

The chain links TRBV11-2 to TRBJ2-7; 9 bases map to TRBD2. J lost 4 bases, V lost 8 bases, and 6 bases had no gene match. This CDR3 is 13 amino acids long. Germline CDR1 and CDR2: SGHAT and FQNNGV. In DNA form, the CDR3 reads TGTGCCAGCGAACTAGCGGGTTCGTACGAGCAGTACGTC. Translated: CASELAGSYEQYV.

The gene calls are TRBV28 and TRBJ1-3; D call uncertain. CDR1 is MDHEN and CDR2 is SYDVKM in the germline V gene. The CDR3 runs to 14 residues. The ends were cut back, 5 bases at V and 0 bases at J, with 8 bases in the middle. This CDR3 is CASSHGISGNTIYF. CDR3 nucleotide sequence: TGTGCCAGCAGTCACGGGATCTCTGGAAACACCATATATTTT.

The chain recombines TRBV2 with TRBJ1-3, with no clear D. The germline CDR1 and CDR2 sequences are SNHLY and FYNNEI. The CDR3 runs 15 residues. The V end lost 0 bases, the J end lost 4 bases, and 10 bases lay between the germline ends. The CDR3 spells CASSEALRAGNTIYF. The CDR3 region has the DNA TGTGCCAGCAGTGAAGCCCTGAGGGCCGGAAACACCATATATTTT.

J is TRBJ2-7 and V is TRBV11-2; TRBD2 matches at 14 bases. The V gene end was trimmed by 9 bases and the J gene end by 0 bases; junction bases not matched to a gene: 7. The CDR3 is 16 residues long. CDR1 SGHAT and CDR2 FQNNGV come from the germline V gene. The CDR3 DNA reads TGTGCCAGTAAGGGACTAGCGGGAGCCCGCTCCTACGAGCAGTACTTC. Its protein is CASKGLAGARSYEQYF.